This TCR beta chain was obtained from a study of T cell responses to AZD1222 COVID-19 vaccine. Here immunoSEQ multiplex PCR was the method, and the copy in TCRdb shows in-frame clones only, minus some. Among tens of thousands of clones listed, roughly 89% were seen once. The germline V gene encodes CDR1 MNHEY and CDR2 SMNVEV (reference sequence). V dropped 5 bases and J dropped 1 base, with 18 bases sitting between them. This CDR3 is built from 16 residues. This sample comprised peripheral blood, obtained 28 days after the second AZD1222 dose. The V gene is TRBV27, the J gene TRBJ2-7; perhaps D is TRBD1 or TRBD2 (5 bases each). The clonotype comes from an adult who received the AZD1222 COVID-19 vaccine. The CDR3: CASSAPRERGSYEQYF. In DNA form, the CDR3 reads TGTGCCAGCAGTGCCCCCAGGGAGAGGGGTTCCTACGAGCAGTACTTC.